Following are 16 T cell receptor beta chains from one sample sequenced in a study of Ad26.COV2.S vaccination and SARS-CoV-2 variants. Treatment: about 20 received Ad26.COV2.S at low or high dose, single or two shots; roughly five received placebo; per-sample allocation not given. The samples were gathered on day 63 after the first injection of vaccine or placebo. TCRdb keeps only in-frame clones here, not all; method: immunoSEQ multiplex PCR. The sample contains some 250,000 clones, approximately 88% of which appear only once. The source material was peripheral blood, sampled in a trial of Ad26.COV2.S vaccine versus placebo. All receptors come from a person aged 18 to 59 who received the Ad26.COV2.S COVID-19 vaccine or a placebo.

V usage is TRBV24-1 and J usage is TRBJ2-3, with 12 bases lining up with TRBD2. Trimming took 6 bases from V and 1 from J; bases not matched to a gene: 16. Germline V gene lookup returns CDR1 KGHDR and CDR2 SFDVKD. The CDR3 extends over 20 amino acids. The CDR3 loop reads CATSPRGTSGSLGGTDTQYF. CDR3 DNA sequence: TGTGCCACCAGTCCCAGGGGGACTAGCGGGTCCCTGGGTGGCACAGATACGCAGTATTTT.

The gene calls are TRBV5-4 and TRBJ2-7, with D unclear. Germline V gives CDR1 SGHNT, CDR2 YYREEE (reference sequence). Trimming stripped 3 bases from V and 1 base from J, with 17 bases between. The CDR3 runs 16 residues. This CDR3 reads CASSWGPQPVSYEQYF. CDR3 bases: TGTGCCAGCAGCTGGGGTCCTCAGCCAGTTTCCTACGAGCAGTACTTC.

The gene calls are TRBV7-6 and TRBJ2-1; TRBD2 matches 9 bases. The germline gives CDR1 SGHVS, CDR2 FNYEAQ. This CDR3 has 13 residues. With V trimmed by 5 bases and J by 10 bases, 6 bases remained unmatched. Here the CDR3 DNA reads TGTGCCAGCAGCGGCGGGAGGGCCAGCGAGCAGTTCTTC. Its protein product is CASSGGRASEQFF. Full variable domain (outside the CDR3, taken from reference TRBV7-6 and TRBJ2-1): GAGVSQSPRYKVTKRGQDVALRCDPISGHVSLYWYRQALGQGPEFLTYFNYEAQQDKSGLPNDRFSAERPEGSISTLTIQRTEQRDSAMYRCASSGGRASEQFFGPGTRLTVL.

The chain has TRBV18 and TRBJ1-1; a weak D match, TRBD1 (6 bases). The CDR3 spans 14 residues. The ends were cut back, 4 bases at V and 5 bases at J, with 14 bases in the middle. The germline V gene has CDR1 KGHSH and CDR2 LQKENI. The CDR3 nucleotides are TGTGCCAGCTCACATATCAGGGGCCAGACTGAAGCTTTCTTT. As protein: CASSHIRGQTEAFF.

This clone was found a few times. The J gene is TRBJ2-2, the V gene TRBV6-5; 8 bases are shared with TRBD2. Per germline, CDR1 MNHEY and CDR2 SVGAGI. The ends lost 8 bases at V and 9 bases at J; junction bases unmatched: 11. This CDR3 has 14 amino acids. CDR3 sequence (DNA): TGTGCCAGCCGGGAGGACTTTAGCGGGAGGGAGCTGTTTTTT. It specifies CASREDFSGRELFF.

The genes are TRBV6-5 and TRBJ2-1, with a tentative D call TRBD1 (5 bases). The length of the CDR3 is 12 residues. V was clipped by 5 bases and J by 8 bases, with 10 bases between them. Germline V gene sequence: CDR1 MNHEY, CDR2 SVGAGI. The CDR3 region has the DNA TGTGCCAGCAGTCTCGACAGCCATGAGCAGTTCTTC. Translating it yields CASSLDSHEQFF.

This chain joins TRBV28 and TRBJ1-6; D not resolved. The V gene lost 2 bases and the J gene lost 2 bases, with 7 bases spanning the gap. The CDR3 sequence is 15 residues long. CDR1 and CDR2 from the germline V gene are MDHEN and SYDVKM. The chain's CDR3 is CASSLGTPYNSPLHF. CDR3 coding DNA: TGTGCCAGCAGTTTAGGTACCCCCTATAATTCACCCCTCCACTTT.

The chain has TRBV27 and TRBJ2-1; 7 nucleotides match TRBD2. V trimming: 1 base; J trimming: 3 bases; junction bases outside the gene matches: 9. Germline-derived CDR1 and CDR2 are MNHEY and SMNVEV (reference sequence). CDR3 size: 17 residues. The CDR3 sequence: CASSLWAASGFYNEQFF. CDR3 DNA: TGTGCCAGCAGTTTATGGGCGGCTAGCGGCTTCTACAATGAGCAGTTCTTC.

The genes are TRBV7-2 and TRBJ2-2; D gene uncertain. Germline CDR1 is SGHTA and CDR2 is FQGNSA. Deletions cut 4 bases from V and 0 bases from J, with 0 bases between. CDR3 length: 12 residues. The CDR3 DNA reads TGTGCCAGCAGCTCGAACACCGGGGAGCTGTTTTTT. Translating gives CASSSNTGELFF.

This clone was counted a single time. The chain has TRBV14 and TRBJ2-1, with a tentative D call TRBD2 (5 bases). Germline V gene sequence: CDR1 SGHDN, CDR2 FVKESK. V was pared by 0 bases and J by 9 bases, with 9 bases between. The CDR3 covers 13 residues. The CDR3 is CASSQEVGSEQFF. The CDR3 coding sequence is TGTGCCAGCAGCCAAGAAGTTGGGAGTGAGCAGTTCTTC.

CDR3 sequence reads: CASSYSDETDTQYF. CDR3 nucleotides: TGTGCCAGCAGTTACAGTGACGAAACAGATACGCAGTATTTT. J is TRBJ2-3 and V is TRBV6-2 or TRBV6-3, with D uncertain. The CDR3 consists of 14 residues. The V gene lost 2 bases and the J gene lost 3 bases, with 9 bases spanning the gap. Germline V CDR1 and CDR2: MNHEY, SVGEGT.

The chain couples TRBV28 to TRBJ2-7; 7 bases line up with TRBD2. The CDR3 extends over 12 amino acids. Trimming removed 8 bases from V and 0 bases from J; junction bases left unmatched: 1. The germline V gene encodes CDR1 MDHEN and CDR2 SYDVKM. For the CDR3, the DNA is TGTGCCAGCGGGGGGGGCTCCTACGAGCAGTACTTC. Translating gives CASGGGSYEQYF. Using reference TRBV28 and TRBJ2-7 for the parts outside the CDR3, the full variable domain is DVKVTQSSRYLVKRTGEKVFLECVQDMDHENMFWYRQDPGLGLRLIYFSYDVKMKEKGDIPEGYSVSREKKERFSLILESASTNQTSMYLCASGGGSYEQYFGPGTRLTVT.

The V gene is TRBV7-8, the J gene TRBJ1-1, with D unclear. The V end was cut by 2 bases, the J end by 0 bases, with 4 bases between. Germline V gene sequence: CDR1 SGHVS, CDR2 FQNEAQ. This CDR3 region has 13 residues. CDR3 amino acids: CASSLPLNTEAFF. CDR3 sequence (DNA): TGTGCCAGCAGCTTACCATTGAACACTGAAGCTTTCTTT.

The rearrangement uses TRBV4-3 and TRBJ2-1, with TRBD2 matching over 11 bases. V gave up 0 bases and J gave up 6 bases; unmatched junction bases: 7. Germline V gene data show CDR1 as LGHNA and CDR2 as YSLEER. The CDR3 contains 17 residues. The chain's CDR3 is CASSQDRLAGGRNEQFF. CDR3 coding DNA: TGCGCCAGCAGCCAAGATCGGCTAGCGGGAGGACGCAATGAGCAGTTCTTC.

The chain recombines TRBV7-3 with TRBJ2-2, with unresolved D. CDR3 length equals 14 residues. Trimming cost V 4 bases and J 3 bases, with 9 bases left between them. Germline V gene sequence: CDR1 SGHTA, CDR2 FQGTGA. The CDR3 reads CASSSGTDTGELFF. The CDR3 DNA reads TGTGCCAGCAGCTCCGGAACGGACACCGGGGAGCTGTTTTTT.

This clone was observed a few times. This chain connects TRBV4-3 to TRBJ2-3, with D maybe TRBD2 (6 bases). V was trimmed by 3 bases and J by 1 base, leaving 20 bases between them. This CDR3 spans 18 amino acids. Germline V CDR1 and CDR2: LGHNA, YSLEER. The CDR3 loop reads CASSHRRGRGGGTDTQYF. The CDR3 DNA is TGCGCCAGCAGCCACCGAAGGGGTCGGGGAGGAGGCACAGATACGCAGTATTTT.